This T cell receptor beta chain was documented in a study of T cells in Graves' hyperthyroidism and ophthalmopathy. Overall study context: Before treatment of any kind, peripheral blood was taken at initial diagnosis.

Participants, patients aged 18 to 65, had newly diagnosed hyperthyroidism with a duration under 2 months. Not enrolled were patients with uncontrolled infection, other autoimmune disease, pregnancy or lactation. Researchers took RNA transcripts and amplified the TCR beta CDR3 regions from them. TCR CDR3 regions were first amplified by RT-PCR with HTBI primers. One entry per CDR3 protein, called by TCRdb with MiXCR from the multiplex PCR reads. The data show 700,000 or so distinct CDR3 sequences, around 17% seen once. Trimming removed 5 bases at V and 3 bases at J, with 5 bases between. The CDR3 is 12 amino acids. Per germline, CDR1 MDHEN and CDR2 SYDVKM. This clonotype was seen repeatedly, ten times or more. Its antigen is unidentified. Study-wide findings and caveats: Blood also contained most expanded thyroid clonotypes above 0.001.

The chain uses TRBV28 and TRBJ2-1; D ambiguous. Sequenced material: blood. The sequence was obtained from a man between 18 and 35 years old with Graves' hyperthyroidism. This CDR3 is CASSIVYNEQFF. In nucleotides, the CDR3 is TGTGCCAGCAGTATCGTCTACAATGAGCAGTTCTTC.